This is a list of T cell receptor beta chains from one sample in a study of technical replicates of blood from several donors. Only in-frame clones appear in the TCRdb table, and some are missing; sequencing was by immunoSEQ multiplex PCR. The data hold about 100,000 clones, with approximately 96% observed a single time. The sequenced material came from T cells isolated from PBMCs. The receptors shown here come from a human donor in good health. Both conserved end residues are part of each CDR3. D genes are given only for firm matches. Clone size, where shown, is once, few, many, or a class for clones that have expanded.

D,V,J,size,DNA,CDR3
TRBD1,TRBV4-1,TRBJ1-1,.,TGCGCCAGCAGCCCTCAGACAGGGGCGAGGACTGAAGCTTTCTTT,CASSPQTGARTEAFF
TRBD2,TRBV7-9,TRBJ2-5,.,TGTGCCAGCAGCGCTACGGGACTAGCAGGCCAAGAGACCCAGTACTTC,CASSATGLAGQETQYF
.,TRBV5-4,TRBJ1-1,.,TGTGCCAGCAGCTTGAGGGATAGGGGGACTGAAGCTTTCTTT,CASSLRDRGTEAFF
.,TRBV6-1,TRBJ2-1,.,TGTGCCAGCGCCTCTAAGTGGTACAATGAGCAGTTCTTC,CASASKWYNEQFF
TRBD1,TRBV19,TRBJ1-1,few,TGTGCCGCAAAAGGACAGGGCAACACTGAAGCTTTCTTT,CAAKGQGNTEAFF
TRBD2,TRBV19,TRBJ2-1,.,TGTGCCAGTAGTACCCGGACTAGCGCGGATGAGCAGTTCTTC,CASSTRTSADEQFF
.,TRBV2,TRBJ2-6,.,TGTGCCAGCATGGGACTTTCTGGGGCCAACGTCCTGACTTTC,CASMGLSGANVLTF
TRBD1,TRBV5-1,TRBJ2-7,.,TGCGCCAGCAGCTCCCCGGGACAGGCCTACGAGCAGTACTTC,CASSSPGQAYEQYF
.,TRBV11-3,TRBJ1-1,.,TGTGCCAGTAAAACAGGGCAAAACACTGAAGCTTTCTTT,CASKTGQNTEAFF
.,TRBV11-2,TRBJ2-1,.,TGTGCCAGCAGCTTAGTCTTCTCCCTCAATGAGCAGTTCTTC,CASSLVFSLNEQFF
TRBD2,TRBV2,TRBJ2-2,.,TGTGCCAGCAGTGAAGTAGCGGGAGGTGAGACCGGGGAGCTGTTTTTT,CASSEVAGGETGELFF
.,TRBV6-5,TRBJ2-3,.,TGTGCCAGCAGACCCTCCGGGACACGGGGAGATACGCAGTATTTT,CASRPSGTRGDTQYF
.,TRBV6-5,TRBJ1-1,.,TGTGCCAGCAGTTACGGCGAGGGCTGGGACACTGAAGCTTTCTTT,CASSYGEGWDTEAFF
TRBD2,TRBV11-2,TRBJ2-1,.,TGTGCCAGCAGCCAGGGACTAGCGGGAGGCGGGTTTGAGTTCTTC,CASSQGLAGGGFEFF
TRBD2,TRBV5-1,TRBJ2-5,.,TGCGCCAGCAGCTTGGGAGCTAGCGGGGGGGCCGGGCAAGAGACCCAGTACTTC,CASSLGASGGAGQETQYF
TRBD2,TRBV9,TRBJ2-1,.,TGTGCCAGCAGCGTGGCTAGCGGGACCTACAATGAGCAGTTCTTC,CASSVASGTYNEQFF